This record covers a single T cell receptor beta chain. Its antigen is undetermined. TCRdb recomputed calls from the reads with MiXCR, one row per CDR3 protein. The data contain about 360,000 distinct CDR3 sequences, around a third of them singletons. The source of the sample is a study of T cell repertoires in cytomegalovirus infection. V gave up 2 bases and J gave up 0 bases, with 14 bases separating them. CDR1 and CDR2 from the germline V gene are SEHNR and FQNEAQ (reference sequence). This CDR3 is built from 17 residues. This clonotype was obtained from a human donor in good health (CMV status not recorded). Some clones in this sample may be carry-over from other donors' samples. The V gene is TRBV7-9, the J gene TRBJ1-3; D is perhaps TRBD1 (5 bases). This sample comprised cultured PBMCs, obtained from culture after CMV antigen stimulation. This CDR3 reads CASSLLVSDSSGNTIYF. The CDR3 nucleotides read TGTGCCAGCAGCTTACTAGTTTCCGACAGCTCTGGAAACACCATATATTTT.